The present entry profiles one T cell receptor (beta chain) with its context. Its antigen is currently unknown. With 60 Vbeta and 13 Jbeta primers, the PCR was carried out. Profiling relied on immunoSEQ multiplex PCR, and the TCRdb table lists in-frame clones only, not all of them. The profile shows approximately 84,000 clones, 74% of them singletons. The CDR3 runs 15 residues. CDR1 is SGHDT, CDR2 YYEEEE, per germline. Trimming took 4 bases from V and 5 from J; bases not matched to a gene: 11. This sample stems from a study of cytomegalovirus exposure and HLA in healthy donors. Whole-study results and caveats: A reported reduction in N-insertions relative to the roughly 710-donor mean was seen in an Asian-associated ancestry cluster in a later analysis. Some V segments could not be told apart, so they were left out, TRBV6-2 and TRBV6-3 among them. Most TCR sequences showed up rarely, but some public TCRs showed up in many donors.

What was sequenced was PBMCs. V gene TRBV5-6 combines with J gene TRBJ2-7, with 8 positions matching TRBD2. The receptor comes from a man in his forties in good health and CMV-seropositive. For the CDR3, the DNA is TGTGCCAGCAGCCGGAGGGGACTAGAAGGAAACGAGCAGTACTTC. Translated, it gives CASSRRGLEGNEQYF. Together with reference TRBV5-6 and TRBJ2-7, the CDR3 gives the full variable domain: DAGVTQSPTHLIKTRGQQVTLRCSPKSGHDTVSWYQQALGQGPQFIFQYYEEEERQRGNFPDRFSGHQFPNYSSELNVNALLLGDSALYLCASSRRGLEGNEQYFGPGTRLTVT.